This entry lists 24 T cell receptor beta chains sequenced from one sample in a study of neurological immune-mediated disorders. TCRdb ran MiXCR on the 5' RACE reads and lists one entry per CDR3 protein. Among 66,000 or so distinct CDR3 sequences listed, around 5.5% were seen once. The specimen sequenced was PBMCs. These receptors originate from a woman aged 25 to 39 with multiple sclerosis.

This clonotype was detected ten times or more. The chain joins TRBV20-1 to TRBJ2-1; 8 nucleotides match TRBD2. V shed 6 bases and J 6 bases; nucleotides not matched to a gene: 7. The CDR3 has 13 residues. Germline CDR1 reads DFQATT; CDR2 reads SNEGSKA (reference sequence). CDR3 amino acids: CSAPRGGANEQFF. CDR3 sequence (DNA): TGCAGTGCCCCTCGGGGGGGAGCCAATGAGCAGTTCTTC.

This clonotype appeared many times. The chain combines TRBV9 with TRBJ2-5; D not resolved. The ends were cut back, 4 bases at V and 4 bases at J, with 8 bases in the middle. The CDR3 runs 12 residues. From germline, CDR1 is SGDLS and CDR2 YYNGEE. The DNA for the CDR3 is TGTGCCAGCAGCTCACAAGTAGAGACCCAGTACTTC. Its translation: CASSSQVETQYF.

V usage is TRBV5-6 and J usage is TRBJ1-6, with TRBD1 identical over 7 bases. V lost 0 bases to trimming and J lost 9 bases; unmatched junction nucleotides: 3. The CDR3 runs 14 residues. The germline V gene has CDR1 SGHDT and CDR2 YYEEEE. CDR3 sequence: CASSLGKGASPLHF. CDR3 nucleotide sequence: TGTGCCAGCAGCTTGGGGAAGGGGGCTTCACCCCTCCACTTT.

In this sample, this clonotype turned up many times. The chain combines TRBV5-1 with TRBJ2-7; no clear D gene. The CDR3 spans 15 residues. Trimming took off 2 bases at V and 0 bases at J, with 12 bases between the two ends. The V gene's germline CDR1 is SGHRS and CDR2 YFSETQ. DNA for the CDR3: TGCGCCAGCAGCTTAGGACCCACAAGCTCCTACGAGCAGTACTTC. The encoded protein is CASSLGPTSSYEQYF.

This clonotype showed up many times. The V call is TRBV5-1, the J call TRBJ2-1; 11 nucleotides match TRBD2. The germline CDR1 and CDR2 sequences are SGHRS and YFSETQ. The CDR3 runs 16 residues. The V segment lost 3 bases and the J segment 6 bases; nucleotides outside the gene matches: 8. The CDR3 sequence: CASSSTGTSGSNEQFF. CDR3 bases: TGCGCCAGCAGCTCAACTGGGACTAGCGGTTCCAATGAGCAGTTCTTC.

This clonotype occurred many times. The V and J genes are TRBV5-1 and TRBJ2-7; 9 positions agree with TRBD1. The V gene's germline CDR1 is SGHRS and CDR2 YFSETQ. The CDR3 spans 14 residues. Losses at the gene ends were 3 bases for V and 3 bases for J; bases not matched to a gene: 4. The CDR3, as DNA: TGCGCCAGCAGCTCAACAGGGGGCAGCTACGAGCAGTACTTC. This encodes CASSSTGGSYEQYF.

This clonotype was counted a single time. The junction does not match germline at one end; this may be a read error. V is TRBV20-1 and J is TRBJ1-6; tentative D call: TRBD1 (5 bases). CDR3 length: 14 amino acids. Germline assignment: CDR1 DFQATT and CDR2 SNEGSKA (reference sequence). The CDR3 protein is CSARGGRENSPLNF. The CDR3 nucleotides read TGCAGTGCTAGGGGGGGACGGGAAAATTCACCCCTCAACTTT.

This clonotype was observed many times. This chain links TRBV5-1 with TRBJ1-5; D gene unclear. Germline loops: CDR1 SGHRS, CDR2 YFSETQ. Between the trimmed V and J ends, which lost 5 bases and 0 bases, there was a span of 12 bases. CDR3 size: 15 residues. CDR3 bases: TGCGCCAGCAGGGTGGACGCATATAGCAATCAGCCCCAGCATTTT. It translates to CASRVDAYSNQPQHF.

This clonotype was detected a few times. CDR3 sequence (DNA): TGCGCCAGCAGCCAACAGGGGGGCTACGAGCAGTACTTC. It yields the protein CASSQQGGYEQYF. The genes are TRBV4-1 and TRBJ2-7; D perhaps matches TRBD1 (7 bases). This CDR3 is 13 amino acids long. Per germline, CDR1 MGHRA and CDR2 YSYEKL. Between the trimmed V and J ends, which lost 2 bases and 3 bases, there was a span of 8 bases.

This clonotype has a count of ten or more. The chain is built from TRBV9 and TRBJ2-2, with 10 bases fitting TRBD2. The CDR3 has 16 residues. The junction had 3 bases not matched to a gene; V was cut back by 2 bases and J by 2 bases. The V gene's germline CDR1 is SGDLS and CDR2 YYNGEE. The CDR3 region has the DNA TGTGCCAGCAGCGTCCTAGCGGGGGCCAACACCGGGGAGCTGTTTTTT. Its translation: CASSVLAGANTGELFF.

In DNA, the CDR3 is TGCAGTGCGAGGAAGGGACAGGCTAATGAAAAACTGTTTTTT. Translation: CSARKGQANEKLFF. The rearrangement uses TRBV20-1 and TRBJ1-4, with TRBD1 identical over 8 bases. V gave up 6 bases and J gave up 3 bases; unmatched junction bases: 6. This CDR3 has 14 residues. Germline CDR1 DFQATT, CDR2 SNEGSKA (reference sequence).

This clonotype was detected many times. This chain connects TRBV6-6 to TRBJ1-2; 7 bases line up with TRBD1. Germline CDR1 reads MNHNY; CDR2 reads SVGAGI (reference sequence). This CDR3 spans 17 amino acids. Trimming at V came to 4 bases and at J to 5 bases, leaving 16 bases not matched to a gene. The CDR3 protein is CASSSPGQKGSGYGYTF. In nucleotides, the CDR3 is TGTGCCAGCAGTTCACCGGGACAGAAGGGGTCAGGTTATGGCTACACCTTC.

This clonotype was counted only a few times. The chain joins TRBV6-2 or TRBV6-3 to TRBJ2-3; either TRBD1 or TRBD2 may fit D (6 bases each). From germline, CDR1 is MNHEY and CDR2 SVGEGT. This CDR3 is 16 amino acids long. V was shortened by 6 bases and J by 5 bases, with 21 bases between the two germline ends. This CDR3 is CASSHRAGHLGDTQYF. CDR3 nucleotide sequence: TGTGCCAGCAGCCACCGTGCGGGACACTTGGGAGATACGCAGTATTTT.

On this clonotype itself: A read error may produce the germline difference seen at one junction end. For the CDR3, the DNA is TGTGCCAGCAGCTACAGGGTTAGTAATTCACCCCTCAACTTT. Translated: CASSYRVSNSPLNF. The V call is TRBV5-5, the J call TRBJ1-6; tentatively, D is TRBD1 (6 bases). The CDR3 spans 14 residues. Per the germline V gene, CDR1 is SGHKS and CDR2 is YYEKEE (reference sequence).

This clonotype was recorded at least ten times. In nucleotides, the CDR3 is TGCGCCAGCAGCTTAGGGGGCATAGGCACTGAAGCTTTCTTT. It specifies CASSLGGIGTEAFF. This chain links TRBV5-1 with TRBJ1-1; 7 bases line up with TRBD1. Germline CDR1 reads SGHRS; CDR2 reads YFSETQ. The CDR3 length is 14 residues. Germline trimming cut 2 bases from V and 4 bases from J; bases unmatched to any gene: 5. Full variable domain (rest looked up from reference TRBV5-1 and TRBJ1-1): KAGVTQTPRYLIKTRGQQVTLSCSPISGHRSVSWYQQTPGQGLQFLFEYFSETQRNKGNFPGRFSGRQFSNSRSEMNVSTLELGDSALYLCASSLGGIGTEAFFGQGTRLTVV.

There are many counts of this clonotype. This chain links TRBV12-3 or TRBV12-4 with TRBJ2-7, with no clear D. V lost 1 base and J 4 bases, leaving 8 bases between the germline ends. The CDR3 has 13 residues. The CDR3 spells CASSLEQQYEQYF. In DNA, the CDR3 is TGTGCCAGCAGTTTAGAACAGCAATACGAGCAGTACTTC.

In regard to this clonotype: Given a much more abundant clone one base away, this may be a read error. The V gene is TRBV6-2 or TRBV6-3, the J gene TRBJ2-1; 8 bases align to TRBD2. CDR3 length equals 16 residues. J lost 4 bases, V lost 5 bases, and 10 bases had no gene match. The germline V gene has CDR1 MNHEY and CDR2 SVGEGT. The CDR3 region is CASSGLAGTRYNEQFF. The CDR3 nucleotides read TGTGCCAGCAGTGGGCTAGCGGGCACACGGTACAATGAGCAGTTCTTC.

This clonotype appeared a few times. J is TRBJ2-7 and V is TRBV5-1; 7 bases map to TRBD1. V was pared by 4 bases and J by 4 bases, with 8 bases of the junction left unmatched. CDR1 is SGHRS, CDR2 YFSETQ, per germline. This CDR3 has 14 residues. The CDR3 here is CASSQTTGSYEQYF. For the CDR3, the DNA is TGCGCCAGCAGCCAGACGACAGGGAGTTACGAGCAGTACTTC. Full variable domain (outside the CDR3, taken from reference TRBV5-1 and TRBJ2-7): KAGVTQTPRYLIKTRGQQVTLSCSPISGHRSVSWYQQTPGQGLQFLFEYFSETQRNKGNFPGRFSGRQFSNSRSEMNVSTLELGDSALYLCASSQTTGSYEQYFGPGTRLTVT.

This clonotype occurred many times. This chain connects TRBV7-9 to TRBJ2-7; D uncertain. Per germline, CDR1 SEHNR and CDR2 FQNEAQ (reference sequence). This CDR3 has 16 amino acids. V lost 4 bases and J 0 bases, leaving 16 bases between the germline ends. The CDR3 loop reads CASSSTDGRSSYEQYF. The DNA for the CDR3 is TGTGCCAGCAGCTCCACCGACGGCCGGAGCTCCTACGAGCAGTACTTC.

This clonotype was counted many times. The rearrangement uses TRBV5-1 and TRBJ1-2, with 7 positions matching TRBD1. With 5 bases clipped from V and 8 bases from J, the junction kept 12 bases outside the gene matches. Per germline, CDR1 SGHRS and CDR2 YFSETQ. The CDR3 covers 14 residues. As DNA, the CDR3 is TGCGCCAGCAGAACCGACACAGGGGAACGAGGCTACACCTTC. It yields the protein CASRTDTGERGYTF.

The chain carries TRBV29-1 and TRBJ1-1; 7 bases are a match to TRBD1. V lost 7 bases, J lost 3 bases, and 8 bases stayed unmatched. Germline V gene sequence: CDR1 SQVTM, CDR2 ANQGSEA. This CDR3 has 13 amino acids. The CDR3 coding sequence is TGCAGCGCTGGGACAGCCCTTTACACTGAAGCTTTCTTT. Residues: CSAGTALYTEAFF.

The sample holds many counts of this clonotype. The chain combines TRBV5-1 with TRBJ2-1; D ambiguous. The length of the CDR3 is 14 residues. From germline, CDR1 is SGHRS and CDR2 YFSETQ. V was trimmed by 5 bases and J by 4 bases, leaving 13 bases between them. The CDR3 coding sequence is TGCGCCAGCAGTCTGTCGATAGGTTACAATGAGCAGTTCTTC. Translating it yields CASSLSIGYNEQFF.

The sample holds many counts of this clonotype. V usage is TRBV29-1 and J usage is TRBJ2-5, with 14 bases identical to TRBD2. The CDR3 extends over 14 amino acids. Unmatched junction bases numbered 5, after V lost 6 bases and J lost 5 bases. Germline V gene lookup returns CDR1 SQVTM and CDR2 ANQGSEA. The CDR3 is CSVPGLAGGETQYF. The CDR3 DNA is TGCAGCGTCCCCGGACTAGCGGGGGGTGAGACCCAGTACTTC.

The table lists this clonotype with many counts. CDR3 loop: CAISDKSYEQYF. The CDR3 nucleotides read TGTGCCATCAGTGACAAATCCTACGAGCAGTACTTC. The chain has TRBV10-3 and TRBJ2-7, with D hard to call. The V end was cut by 3 bases, the J end by 1 base, with 4 bases between. Germline loops: CDR1 ENHRY, CDR2 SYGVKD. This CDR3 has 12 amino acids.